The text below deals with one TCR beta chain. The antigen it recognizes is unknown. Base qualities were left out, and no much larger clone turns up one base away. Participants in the prospective study were aged roughly 18 to 89 years, lived in about two dozen United States geographic areas, and enrolled through a virtual design. Cohort assignment in the prospective study relied on participant-reported clinical history from a screening survey and a study questionnaire. In the prospective study, whole blood, serum and a nasopharyngeal or oropharyngeal swab were collected from each participant by mobile phlebotomists. Participants in the prospective study had the option to provide additional blood draws and questionnaires over a roughly two-month period. Blood samples from the prospective study were shipped frozen or at room temperature prior to DNA extraction. TCRbeta CDR3 regions were amplified from genomic DNA by means of the immunoSEQ Assay, a bias-controlled multiplex PCR. The authors' analysis ran thus. The number of nucleated cells in each sample was estimated from the amplification of reference gene primers within the assay. To quantify the absolute abundance of each unique TCRbeta CDR3 rearrangement, sequence reads were collapsed and filtered. Productive Simpson clonality was computed per sample as the square root of Simpson's diversity index over productive rearrangements. TCRdb carries this immuneACCESS record with in-frame sequences only. Its versions omit some clonotypes, under half of them owing to an unresolved V gene in the studies checked, with the rest unexplained. D and trimming were read from the DNA, whereas the V and J calls and clone size are those reported in that table. This sample gives approximately 360,000 clones in total; 88% of them show up just once. The top ten constitute around 0.95% of the sample.

These data originate in a study of blood T cell repertoires in COVID-19 (dated by TCRdb to 2019 to 2021). Regarding the study in general: Collaborator samples came from the United States, Italy and Spain and covered acute and convalescent phases of COVID-19. The repertoires were made available in a free public database intended to serve as a resource for research on the immune response to SARS-CoV-2. The material from the prospective study consisted of cDNA or gDNA derived from T cells, B-cell-depleted T cells, or PBMCs. HLA class I and class II types, where available, came from metadata supplied by the sample provider rather than from assay-based typing. The dataset comprised deeply sampled blood TCRbeta repertoires from subjects exposed to, actively infected with, or recovered from COVID-19. The samples were drawn from the first 160 participants of the ongoing ImmuneRACE study and from 1,254 subjects provided by 6 global collaborators. Nearly every sample came with metadata listing a de-identified subject ID, COVID-19 status, age in years and sex.

The germline V gene (reference sequence) yields PRHDT for CDR1 and FYEKMQ for CDR2. CDR3 length: 13 amino acids, cysteine to phenylalanine. The retained sequence is limited to the CDR3, 39 bases, with the frame set at the first base. Trimming removed 5 bases from V and 4 bases from J; the gene matches leave 5 bases unexplained. The paper's findings and limits, for the study overall: Clinical and demographic metadata were provided uncurated, with the amount varying by source and participant.

Source material: PBMCs or T cells enriched from blood (not recorded which). The sequence derives from a woman aged 30 to 39 with acute COVID-19. The chain couples TRBV13 to TRBJ2-7; TRBD1 fits 7 bases in the junction. The nucleotide sequence reads TGTGCCAGCAGCCAGAACAGGGGTTACGAGCAGTACTTC. It translates as CASSQNRGYEQYF.